These 22 T cell receptor beta chains originate from one sample sequenced in a study of shared clonotypes between healthy human individuals. TCRdb's table, derived via immunoSEQ multiplex PCR, lists solely in-frame clones and lacks some. The sample consists of about 380,000 clones, roughly 96% of them appearing once. The sample comprised memory CD8+ T cells sorted from blood. Specified subset: CD45RO+ cells pooled with CCR7-negative TemRA cells. The source of these receptors is a man aged 25 to 40 in good health.

This rearrangement joins TRBV28 to TRBJ2-2; TRBD1 aligns across 12 bases. V was pared by 2 bases and J by 2 bases, with 15 bases of the junction left unmatched. Germline V gene lookup returns CDR1 MDHEN and CDR2 SYDVKM. This CDR3 comprises 21 residues. DNA of the CDR3: TGTGCCAGCAGTTTAAGGTGGGGACAGGGGGCGCGCGGGACCAACACCGGGGAGCTGTTTTTT. Protein sequence: CASSLRWGQGARGTNTGELFF.

The chain couples TRBV4-2 to TRBJ2-2, with 8 bases lining up with TRBD2. The CDR3 sequence is 18 residues long. J lost 3 bases, V lost 3 bases, and 12 bases had no gene match. Germline values: CDR1 LGHNA, CDR2 YNFKEQ. The CDR3 here is CASSQGAGRGPYTGELFF. The CDR3 bases are TGTGCCAGCAGCCAGGGAGCCGGGAGGGGCCCTTACACCGGGGAGCTGTTTTTT.

Points on this clone: This specimen includes other DNA sequences encoding the same CDR3. The J gene is TRBJ2-7, the V gene TRBV7-2, with D unresolved. The CDR3 runs 11 residues. The germline V gene has CDR1 SGHTA and CDR2 FQGNSA. V was pared by 5 bases and J by 2 bases, with 4 bases between. The CDR3: CASSQAYEQYF. CDR3 nucleotides: TGTGCCAGCAGCCAGGCCTACGAGCAGTACTTC.

V gene TRBV10-2 combines with J gene TRBJ2-7, with 8 bases fitting TRBD2. V gave up 8 bases and J gave up 2 bases; unmatched junction bases: 11. The CDR3 covers 15 residues. The germline CDR1 and CDR2 sequences are WSHSY and SAAADI. This chain's CDR3 is CASSIAGRGTYEQYF. CDR3 nucleotide sequence: TGCGCCAGCTCTATAGCGGGGCGTGGGACCTACGAGCAGTACTTC.

This clone was observed a few times. The chain is built from TRBV7-6 and TRBJ2-7, with 9 bases identical to TRBD2. Unmatched junction bases numbered 12, after V lost 2 bases and J lost 7 bases. Looked up from germline, CDR1 is SGHVS and CDR2 is FNYEAQ. The CDR3 is 16 residues long. In DNA, the CDR3 is TGTGCCAGCAGCTTATCGACAGGGCTAGCGGGGCGGGAGCAGTACTTC. Translating gives CASSLSTGLAGREQYF.

V and J are TRBV4-1 and TRBJ2-2, with D perhaps matching TRBD1 (5 bases). Germline assignment: CDR1 MGHRA and CDR2 YSYEKL. V lost 4 bases, J lost 2 bases, and 8 bases lay in between. The length of the CDR3 is 14 residues. The CDR3 sequence is CASSLGQNTGELFF. The CDR3 nucleotides are TGCGCCAGCAGCCTCGGACAAAACACCGGGGAGCTGTTTTTT.

The gene calls are TRBV4-1 and TRBJ2-1; D may be TRBD1 (5 bases). The V end was cut by 1 base, the J end by 7 bases, with 5 bases between. This CDR3 region has 12 residues. CDR1 is MGHRA and CDR2 is YSYEKL in the germline V gene. The CDR3 region has the DNA TGCGCCAGCAGCCAAGGACAGAATGAGCAGTTCTTC. This codes for CASSQGQNEQFF.

The genes are TRBV11-2 and TRBJ2-7; 11 nucleotides align to TRBD2. CDR3 length: 17 amino acids. Trimming took 3 bases from V and 0 from J; bases not matched to a gene: 7. Germline V gene data show CDR1 as SGHAT and CDR2 as FQNNGV. For the CDR3, the DNA is TGTGCCAGCAGCTTGGTAGCGGGAGGGAGGAGCTCCTACGAGCAGTACTTC. Amino acids: CASSLVAGGRSSYEQYF.

This chain's CDR3 is CASSPREGQETQYF. The CDR3 nucleotides read TGTGCCAGCTCACCCCGGGAAGGGCAAGAGACCCAGTACTTC. V is TRBV18 and J is TRBJ2-5; weak D call: TRBD2 (5 bases). V was clipped by 3 bases and J by 2 bases, with 10 bases between them. Germline V gene sequence: CDR1 KGHSH, CDR2 LQKENI. This CDR3 contains 14 residues.

The chain carries TRBV6-5 and TRBJ2-7; 7 nucleotides line up with TRBD2. With V trimmed by 6 bases and J by 8 bases, 10 bases remained unmatched. The CDR3 runs to 13 residues. CDR1 is MNHEY, CDR2 SVGAGI, per germline. CDR3 protein: CASRAPQSGKQYF. CDR3 DNA: TGTGCCAGCAGGGCCCCCCAAAGCGGGAAGCAGTACTTC.

V gene TRBV5-1 combines with J gene TRBJ2-5, with D tentatively TRBD1 (5 bases). The CDR3 is 12 residues long. V was pared by 4 bases and J by 4 bases, with 8 bases between. CDR1 SGHRS and CDR2 YFSETQ come from the germline V gene. DNA for the CDR3: TGCGCCAGCAGCCCAAGGGGAGAGACCCAGTACTTC. Protein: CASSPRGETQYF.

The rearrangement uses TRBV28 and TRBJ2-3, with TRBD1 as a possible D gene (5 bases). This CDR3 region has 15 residues. Germline V CDR1 and CDR2: MDHEN, SYDVKM. V was cut by 7 bases and J by 2 bases, with 16 bases left in between. In DNA, the CDR3 is TGTGCCAGCAAGACCCTAGGGGCCCCCACAGATACGCAGTATTTT. Protein: CASKTLGAPTDTQYF.

J is TRBJ1-2 and V is TRBV4-1; no definite D call. The germline V and J ends were trimmed by 3 bases and 4 bases, with 15 bases remaining between them. This CDR3 is built from 15 residues. Germline loops: CDR1 MGHRA, CDR2 YSYEKL. The CDR3, as DNA: TGCGCCAGCAGCCATTCCCGCGACGGGGTCTATGGCTACACCTTC. This encodes CASSHSRDGVYGYTF.

This chain connects TRBV2 to TRBJ2-3; D ambiguous. V lost 6 bases, J lost 1 base, and 8 bases lay in between. Germline V CDR1 and CDR2: SNHLY, FYNNEI. The CDR3 contains 13 residues. In DNA form, the CDR3 reads TGTGCCAGCAGCCGCCTCGGCACAGATACGCAGTATTTT. Translated: CASSRLGTDTQYF.

V is TRBV19 and J is TRBJ2-7; D not certain. The V end was cut by 5 bases, the J end by 0 bases, with 11 bases between. The CDR3 is made up of 14 amino acids. Germline-derived CDR1 and CDR2 are LNHDA and SQIVND (reference sequence). The CDR3 DNA reads TGTGCCAGTAGTCCCGGCCTCAGCTCCTACGAGCAGTACTTC. Its translation: CASSPGLSSYEQYF.

This clone was seen only once. J is TRBJ2-1 and V is TRBV9, with TRBD2 matching over 7 bases. Germline V lookup: CDR1 SGDLS, CDR2 YYNGEE. V lost 2 bases, J lost 0 bases, and 5 bases stayed unmatched. This CDR3 comprises 16 residues. The CDR3 region is CASSVYGGSSYNEQFF. The CDR3 nucleotides are TGTGCCAGCAGCGTTTATGGCGGGAGCTCCTACAATGAGCAGTTCTTC.

This sequence joins TRBV9 and TRBJ2-1; D possibly corresponds to TRBD1 (6 bases). Looked up from germline, CDR1 is SGDLS and CDR2 is YYNGEE. CDR3 length: 13 residues. Trimming pared 4 bases from V and 11 bases from J, leaving 16 bases between. The CDR3 DNA is TGTGCCAGCAGCTTGGGGTTTCAGGGGCAGCAGTTCTTC. Its translation is CASSLGFQGQQFF.

This clone was observed a single time. The chain is built from TRBV10-3 and TRBJ2-3; unclear D gene. The CDR3 is made up of 12 amino acids. The V end lost 1 base, the J end lost 5 bases, and 4 bases lay between the germline ends. CDR1 ENHRY and CDR2 SYGVKD come from the germline V gene. In nucleotides, the CDR3 is TGTGCCATCAGTGAGTTAAGAGATACGCAGTATTTT. Translation gives CAISELRDTQYF.

J is TRBJ1-2 and V is TRBV10-1, with 11 bases lining up with TRBD1. Germline lookup yields CDR1 WNHNN and CDR2 SYGVQD (reference sequence). This CDR3 region has 14 residues. V shed 8 bases, J shed 3 bases, and the junction held 5 bases outside the gene matches. The CDR3 DNA sequence: TGCGCCAGCGGCCGGACAGGGGGCTACTATGGCTACACCTTC. It translates to CASGRTGGYYGYTF.

Concerning this clone itself: The sample has other DNA sequences that encode this CDR3 too. The rearrangement uses TRBV30 and TRBJ2-7; possible D gene TRBD1, 6 bases. The CDR3 runs 12 residues. Germline V gene data show CDR1 as GTSNPN and CDR2 as SVGIG (reference sequence). V gave up 3 bases and J gave up 5 bases, with 11 bases separating them. CDR3 sequence reads: CAWSPQGNEQYF. DNA for the CDR3: TGTGCCTGGAGCCCACAGGGTAACGAGCAGTACTTC.

The J gene is TRBJ2-1, the V gene TRBV9; TRBD2 is a possible D gene (6 bases). Germline-derived CDR1 and CDR2 are SGDLS and YYNGEE. The CDR3 totals 14 residues. V was shortened by 1 base and J by 6 bases, with 11 bases between the two germline ends. The CDR3 bases are TGTGCCAGCAGCGTACTAGCCGGGGGCAATGAGCAGTTCTTC. Translation: CASSVLAGGNEQFF.

The chain uses TRBV5-8 and TRBJ2-3, with no clear D. CDR1 SGHTS and CDR2 YDEGEE come from the germline V gene. V was cut by 2 bases and J by 0 bases, with 4 bases left in between. CDR3 length: 13 amino acids. The CDR3 spells CASSFGSTDTQYF. The CDR3 region has the DNA TGTGCCAGCAGCTTCGGGAGCACAGATACGCAGTATTTT.